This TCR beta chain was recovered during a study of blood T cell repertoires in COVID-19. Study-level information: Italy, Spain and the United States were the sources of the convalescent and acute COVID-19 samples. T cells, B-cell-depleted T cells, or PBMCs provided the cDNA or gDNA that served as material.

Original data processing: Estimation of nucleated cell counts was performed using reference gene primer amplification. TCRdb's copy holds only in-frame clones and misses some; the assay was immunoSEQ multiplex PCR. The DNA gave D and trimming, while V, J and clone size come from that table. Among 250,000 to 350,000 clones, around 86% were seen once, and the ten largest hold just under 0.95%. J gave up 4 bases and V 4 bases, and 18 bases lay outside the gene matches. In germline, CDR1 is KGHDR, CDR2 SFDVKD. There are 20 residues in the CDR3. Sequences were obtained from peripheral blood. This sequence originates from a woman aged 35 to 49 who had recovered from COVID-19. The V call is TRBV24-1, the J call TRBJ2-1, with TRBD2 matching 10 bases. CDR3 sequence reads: CATSDTRLAGRTVSYNEQFF. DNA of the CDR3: TGTGCCACCAGTGACACCAGACTAGCGGGCCGGACGGTATCTTACAATGAGCAGTTCTTC.